The sequence of this TCR beta chain was determined in a study of blood T cell repertoires in COVID-19. Study context: Sites in the United States, Italy and Spain provided acute and convalescent COVID-19 samples.

This CDR3 spans 14 amino acids. The junction had 5 bases not matched to a gene; V was cut back by 6 bases and J by 0 bases. Germline CDR1 reads ENHRY; CDR2 reads SYGVKD. Sequenced by immunoSEQ multiplex PCR; TCRdb stores in-frame clones only, minus some. The sample holds over 250,000 clones; roughly 86% are singletons and the top ten take approximately 2.4%. In terms of age and location, participants ranged from roughly 18 to 95 years and lived in fewer than 30 US areas. Each recovered donor of Cohort 3 presented with two negative PCRs, clearance, or symptom resolution. V usage is TRBV10-3 and J usage is TRBJ2-7; 7 bases line up with TRBD2. The sequence derives from a woman aged 18-29 years who had recovered from COVID-19. Specimen: PBMCs or T cells enriched from blood (not recorded which). CDR3 in DNA: TGTGCCATCAGGGCGGGGGTTAGCTCCTACGAGCAGTACTTC. Its protein product is CAIRAGVSSYEQYF.